Included here is one TCR beta chain sequence, with context. Participant-given clinical history determined each cohort assignment. Donors in Cohort 3 who had recovered were those with two negative PCRs, healthcare professional clearance, or resolution of their symptoms. Germline V lookup: CDR1 SGHAT, CDR2 FQNNGV. The CDR3 is made up of 15 amino acids. V dropped 1 base and J dropped 4 bases, with 8 bases sitting between them. The data stem from a study of blood T cell repertoires in COVID-19. At the level of the study: Material from acute and convalescent COVID-19 was sourced from the United States, Italy and Spain.

Original processing methods: Reference gene primer amplification yielded estimated nucleated cell counts. Produced via immunoSEQ multiplex PCR; TCRdb's table is partial and in-frame only. Clone size and the V and J calls come from that table; the DNA yielded D and trimming. Here the sample spans approximately 490,000 clones, approximately 91% being singletons. This chain connects TRBV11-2 to TRBJ1-6; no reliable D call. Sequencing was performed on PBMCs or T cells enriched from blood (not recorded which). The receptor was isolated from a woman aged 55 to 70 who had recovered from COVID-19. The CDR3 loop is CASSLGGRYNSPLHF. CDR3 in DNA: TGTGCCAGCAGCTTAGGCGGCCGTTATAATTCACCCCTCCACTTT.